The rows below give T cell receptor beta chains drawn from one sample of a study of regulatory T cells in long-lasting Graves disease. A single record per CDR3 protein comes from TCRdb applying MiXCR to the multiplex PCR reads. The data contain around 460,000 distinct CDR3 sequences, roughly 21% of them singletons. Here the sequenced sample was peripheral blood mononuclear cells (PBMCs), taken when the disease was refractory, from a patient treated with antithyroid drugs. Source of these receptors: a female donor with Graves disease. Each CDR3 is given with its conserved first and last residue. D genes are given only for firm matches. Some rows mark clone size as missing; the rest say once, few, many or name a class of expanded clone.

j_call v_call clone_size cdr3_length d_call cdr3_nt cdr3_aa
TRBJ2-7 TRBV30 once 17 TRBD1 TGTGCCTGGCGTACCGTGGGCCGGGACAGGAGCTCCTACGAGCAGTACTTC CAWRTVGRDRSSYEQYF
TRBJ2-7 TRBV6-1 few 19 - TGTGCCAGCAGCTCACCCCCAGCCCCCTTGGCAGGGCAGACTCGCGAGCAGTACTTC CASSSPPAPLAGQTREQYF
TRBJ2-7 TRBV28 many 13 - TGTGCCAGCAGGGCGGGGTTCTCCTACGAGCAGTACTTC CASRAGFSYEQYF
TRBJ1-5 TRBV20-1 many 18 - TGCAGTGCTAGAGATCCCGGACTCACAGGACATGGCAATCAGCCCCAGCATTTT CSARDPGLTGHGNQPQHF
TRBJ2-5 TRBV6-1 - 14 - TGTGCCAGCAGTCCCGGGTCCACGGGAGAGACCCAGTACTTC CASSPGSTGETQYF
TRBJ2-7 TRBV20-1 - 15 TRBD2 TGCAGTGCTAGAGAGGGACTAGCGGGAGTCTACGAGCAGTACTTC CSAREGLAGVYEQYF
TRBJ2-5 TRBV20-1 few 14 TRBD2 TGCAGTGCTGGTAGCGGGGGGTACCAAGAGACCCAGTACTTC CSAGSGGYQETQYF
TRBJ1-1 TRBV5-8 once 18 - TGTGCCAGCAGCTTTTTCTCGTCCAACCATTACTCCAACACTGAAGCTTTCTTT CASSFFSSNHYSNTEAFF
TRBJ1-5 TRBV6-2/TRBV6-3 few 14 - TGTGCCAGCAGCGCCGCCACCGGTAATCAGCCCCAGCATTTT CASSAATGNQPQHF
TRBJ2-6 TRBV6-1 few 17 - TGTGCCAGCAGTCGCCGGACAGTGAACTCTGGGGCCAACGTCCTGACTTTC CASSRRTVNSGANVLTF
TRBJ1-2 TRBV27 few 13 - TGTGCCAGCAGTTCAGACATGGTTCATGGCTACACCTTC CASSSDMVHGYTF
TRBJ1-4 TRBV28 many 17 - TGTGCCAGCAGCCGAAACCTGCTGAGGAGGCCAAATGAAAAACTGTTTTTT CASSRNLLRRPNEKLFF
TRBJ1-2 TRBV28 few 15 - TGTGCCAGCAGTTTAACCTCTCTAGCTAACTATGGCTACACCTTC CASSLTSLANYGYTF
TRBJ2-2 TRBV6-1 few 18 - TGTGCCAGCAGTGAACTTCGAGGTGGGTGGCGCAACACCGGGGAGCTGTTTTTT CASSELRGGWRNTGELFF